This T cell receptor (beta chain) was documented in a study of CD8 T cells in Susac syndrome. Overall study findings and caveats: It was acknowledged by the study that relatively few individuals were included in its TCR sequencing and HLA analysis.

With random hexamers, roughly 0.5 to 1 ug RNA was reverse transcribed. Amplification of TCR beta CDR3 was carried out by immunoSEQ multiplex PCR, which covered 54 Vbeta and 13 Jbeta segments. Each CDR3 protein gets one entry after TCRdb re-called the immunoSEQ multiplex PCR reads with MiXCR. The sample has 150,000 to 200,000 distinct CDR3 sequences, roughly 94% seen once. Concerning this clonotype: Its specificity is not known.

The CDR3 runs 14 residues. The germline CDR1 and CDR2 sequences are GTSNPN and SVGIG (reference sequence). Deletions cut 2 bases from V and 7 bases from J, with 14 bases between. The multiple sclerosis controls were treatment-naive patients with relapsing-remitting disease that was stable or active. It was negative isolation that provided the CD8+ and CD4+ T cells, whereas TEMRA cells were enriched by FACS. The sequenced sample consisted of CD4+ T cells from PBMCs. The chain recombines TRBV30 with TRBJ1-4, with D possibly being TRBD1 (6 bases). The origin of this receptor is a human donor with multiple sclerosis. CDR3 loop: CAWSTLRGGEKLFF. The CDR3 DNA follows: TGTGCCTGGAGTACCTTGAGGGGGGGTGAAAAACTGTTTTTT.